A single sample gave rise to the 32 T cell receptor beta chains below, sequenced in a study of CD4 and CD8 cells across lung adenocarcinoma regions. TCRdb processed the PCR reads anew with MiXCR; each CDR3 protein has one entry. The sample contains about 12,000 distinct CDR3 sequences, 47% of which appear only once. Sample: CD8+ T cells from the margin of a lung tumor. The receptor source for this set is a male donor with lung adenocarcinoma. The CD4 and CD8 labels of this study may be unreliable.

Points on this clonotype: Relative to the germline gene, one junction end is altered; a read error may explain this. V usage is TRBV6-5 and J usage is TRBJ2-3; weak D call: TRBD1 (6 bases). Germline CDR1 reads MNHEY; CDR2 reads SVGAGI. CDR3 length: 16 amino acids. CDR3 amino acids: CASSYSGAGDTDTQYF. CDR3 DNA: TGTGCCAGCAGTTACTCGGGGGCGGGTGATACAGATACGCAGTATTTC.

The chain has TRBV4-3 and TRBJ2-7; tentative D call: TRBD2 (5 bases). Germline assignment: CDR1 LGHNA and CDR2 YSLEER. The CDR3 runs to 16 residues. V shed 1 base and J shed 5 bases, with 18 bases lying between them. This CDR3 reads CASSQGTRVTMHEQYF. CDR3 nucleotide sequence: TGCGCCAGCAGCCAAGGGACGAGGGTAACTATGCACGAGCAGTACTTC.

Worth noting for this clonotype: The junction differs from germline at one of its ends, possibly a read error. J is TRBJ2-5 and V is TRBV27; D is tentatively TRBD1 or TRBD2 (6 bases each). The CDR3 runs to 16 residues. From germline, CDR1 is MNHEY and CDR2 SMNVEV (reference sequence). For the CDR3, the DNA is TGTGCCAGCGGGGGGCTCGTAGGCCGTGGCCCAGAGACGCAGTACTTT. Amino acids: CASGGLVGRGPETQYF.

The genes are TRBV11-2 and TRBJ2-7; 8 bases line up with TRBD2. V was pared by 5 bases and J by 0 bases, with 6 bases of the junction left unmatched. This CDR3 is 15 amino acids long. The V gene's germline CDR1 is SGHAT and CDR2 FQNNGV. CDR3 amino acids: CASSQLAASSYEQYF. In DNA form, the CDR3 reads TGTGCCAGCAGCCAACTAGCGGCCAGCTCCTACGAGCAGTACTTC.

The gene calls are TRBV27 and TRBJ1-1; 7 nucleotides align to TRBD1. Germline CDR1 is MNHEY and CDR2 is SMNVEV (reference sequence). The CDR3 contains 16 residues. V shed 3 bases and J 4 bases; nucleotides not matched to a gene: 11. The CDR3 spells CASSLVGGAFGTEAFF. The CDR3 DNA follows: TGTGCCAGCAGTTTGGTAGGGGGCGCGTTCGGCACTGAAGCTTTCTTT.

This clonotype has just a few counts. This sequence joins TRBV7-2 and TRBJ2-3; D remains ambiguous. The V end was cut by 5 bases, the J end by 5 bases, with 11 bases between. The CDR3 runs 13 residues. The germline gives CDR1 SGHTA, CDR2 FQGNSA. This CDR3 is CASSLNRVDTQYF. For the CDR3, the DNA is TGTGCCAGCAGCCTCAATCGGGTAGATACGCAGTATTTT.

This chain connects TRBV6-1 to TRBJ1-5; 7 bases map to TRBD1. CDR3 length: 15 amino acids. Germline V gene lookup returns CDR1 MNHNS and CDR2 SASEGT. The V and J ends lost 6 bases and 2 bases, in that order; junction bases with no gene match: 7. The CDR3 here is CASRPPQGGNQPQHF. CDR3 sequence (DNA): TGTGCCAGCAGGCCCCCTCAGGGGGGCAATCAGCCCCAGCATTTT.

A note on this clonotype: This may be a read error, as it is one base from a much larger clone. J is TRBJ2-4 and V is TRBV11-2; D unclear. The DNA matches TRBJ2-1 better at its end, which makes the J call doubtful. The germline gives CDR1 SGHAT, CDR2 FQNNGV. This CDR3 spans 13 amino acids. CDR3 loop: CASSFDIQETQFF. For the CDR3, the DNA is TGTGCCAGCAGCTTCGACATACAAGAGACCCAGTTCTTC.

With respect to this clonotype: One end of the junction is discordant with germline, which a read error may explain. The chain links TRBV10-3 to TRBJ1-1; maybe TRBD1 (5 bases). Germline values: CDR1 ENHRY, CDR2 SYGVKD. This CDR3 is 9 amino acids long. For the CDR3, the DNA is TGTGCCGTCAGGGTCCGGGCTTTCTTT. It specifies CAVRVRAFF.

This clonotype was observed at least ten times. CDR3 loop: CASSQIAGSTDTQYF. The CDR3 bases are TGTGCCAGCAGCCAAATAGCGGGAAGCACAGATACGCAGTATTTT. The chain is built from TRBV4-2 and TRBJ2-3; 8 bases map to TRBD2. The junction had 1 base not matched to a gene; V was cut back by 2 bases and J by 0 bases. CDR1 and CDR2 (germline): LGHNA, YNFKEQ. This CDR3 region has 15 residues.

The chain combines TRBV6-1 with TRBJ2-3; D may be TRBD2 (5 bases). The V end was cut by 0 bases, the J end by 9 bases, with 19 bases between. The length of the CDR3 is 16 residues. Germline V gives CDR1 MNHNS, CDR2 SASEGT. The CDR3 spells CASSEAWLGAKDTQYF. The CDR3 nucleotides are TGTGCCAGCAGTGAAGCGTGGCTGGGAGCCAAAGACACGCAGTATTTT.

The sample holds a few counts of this clonotype. The chain joins TRBV4-3 to TRBJ2-1; no reliable D call. Trimming stripped 0 bases from V and 0 bases from J, with 9 bases between. CDR3 length: 16 amino acids. Germline CDR1 reads LGHNA; CDR2 reads YSLEER. CDR3 DNA: TGCGCCAGCAGCCAAGATTCTTATAGCTCCTACAATGAGCAGTTCTTC. Its translation is CASSQDSYSSYNEQFF.

This chain joins TRBV6-5 and TRBJ2-4, with 7 bases fitting TRBD2. The DNA end is a closer match to TRBJ2-1, so the J assignment may be wrong. Germline CDR1 MNHEY, CDR2 SVGAGI. CDR3 length: 19 residues. CDR3 sequence: CASSYTLPGLTIAKNIQFF. CDR3 bases: TGTGCCAGCAGTTACACCCTTCCGGGACTAACCATAGCCAAAAACATTCAGTTCTTC.

This clonotype ranks as medium-sized. This chain links TRBV7-2 with TRBJ2-3, with D maybe TRBD1 (5 bases). V shed 5 bases and J shed 2 bases, with 14 bases lying between them. This CDR3 region has 15 residues. CDR1 SGHTA and CDR2 FQGNSA come from the germline V gene. CDR3 coding DNA: TGTGCCAGCAGCCCAGGGCGCAGCTACACAGATACGCAGTATTTT. It encodes CASSPGRSYTDTQYF.

This clonotype has a count of ten or more. This rearrangement joins TRBV12-3 or TRBV12-4 to TRBJ2-3; 7 bases are a match to TRBD2. The CDR3 has 18 residues. The V gene end was trimmed by 3 bases and the J gene end by 4 bases; junction bases not matched to a gene: 16. The CDR3 protein is CASSFKLGGSELPDTQYF. CDR3 bases: TGTGCCAGCAGTTTCAAGTTGGGCGGGAGTGAGTTGCCAGATACGCAGTATTTT.

The chain couples TRBV10-2 to TRBJ2-5, with TRBD2 matching over 9 bases. V lost 4 bases and J lost 3; bases outside the gene matches: 0. This CDR3 region has 13 residues. In germline, CDR1 is WSHSY, CDR2 SAAADI. The CDR3 region is CASSGLAEETQYF. The DNA of the CDR3 is TGCGCCAGCAGTGGACTAGCGGAAGAGACCCAGTACTTC.

The chain is built from TRBV27 and TRBJ2-3, with 7 bases matching TRBD1. Losses at the gene ends were 5 bases for V and 7 bases for J; bases not matched to a gene: 12. The germline V gene has CDR1 MNHEY and CDR2 SMNVEV (reference sequence). CDR3 size: 15 residues. This CDR3 reads CASSAPGQTLHTQYF. Written as DNA, the CDR3 is TGTGCCAGCAGTGCTCCGGGACAGACCCTGCATACGCAGTATTTT.

To note about this clonotype: One end of the junction is discordant with germline, which a read error may explain. The chain couples TRBV6-5 to TRBJ2-2; 7 nucleotides match TRBD1. The CDR3 is 18 residues long. The germline CDR1 and CDR2 sequences are MNHEY and SVGAGI. CDR3 coding DNA: TGTGCCAGCAGTTACCCTCTCACAGGGGCATCGGACACCGGGGCGCTGTTTTTT. Protein sequence: CASSYPLTGASDTGALFF.

Turning to this clonotype: The junction departs from germline at one end; a sequencing error may be responsible. The chain combines TRBV6-1 with TRBJ2-1; D possibly uses TRBD1 or TRBD2 (6 bases each). In germline, CDR1 is MNHNS, CDR2 SASEGT. The CDR3 has 17 amino acids. DNA of the CDR3: TGTGCCAGCAGTGAGGCGCTCGGGGGCCTAGCCCAAGTGTCCCCGTACTTC. Amino acid sequence: CASSEALGGLAQVSPYF.

There are many counts of this clonotype. The gene calls are TRBV6-1 and TRBJ2-5; 8 bases are a match to TRBD1. With the DNA end fitting TRBJ2-7 better, the J assignment may be wrong. Germline values: CDR1 MNHNS, CDR2 SASEGT. The CDR3 totals 14 residues. The CDR3 sequence is CASSRTQGGHEQYF. The CDR3 nucleotides read TGTGCCAGCAGCCGTACACAGGGGGGCCACGAGCAGTACTTC.

This clonotype was seen a few times. V and J are TRBV6-2 or TRBV6-3 and TRBJ2-5; D gene ambiguous. Germline-derived CDR1 and CDR2 are MNHEY and SVGEGT. This CDR3 has 13 residues. Trimming took off 2 bases at V and 11 bases at J, with 15 bases between the two ends. CDR3 bases: TGTGCCAGCAGTTACCTGCCCGCCGATGAGCAGTACTTC. Its translation is CASSYLPADEQYF.

In its sample, this clonotype was seen many times. J is TRBJ2-1 and V is TRBV7-9, with D maybe TRBD2 (7 bases). The CDR3 sequence is 15 residues long. Germline V lookup: CDR1 SEHNR, CDR2 FQNEAQ (reference sequence). With 6 bases removed from V and 13 bases from J, the gap between germline ends came to 25 bases. CDR3 DNA: TGTGCCAGCAGTAAAGGGGGGGCTTTCAAGGAGACCCAGTTCTTC. Its translation is CASSKGGAFKETQFF.

V gene TRBV6-1 combines with J gene TRBJ2-4, with a weak D call TRBD2 (5 bases). Matching the DNA end better, TRBJ2-5 makes the J call doubtful. CDR3 length: 17 amino acids. CDR1 MNHNS and CDR2 SASEGT come from the germline V gene. CDR3 loop: CASSEALGSRDRETQYF. CDR3 DNA: TGTGCCAGCAGTGAGGCGCTTGGGAGCCGAGACCGAGAGACCCAGTACTTC.

This clonotype was counted between two and nine times. The gene calls are TRBV7-2 and TRBJ2-5; D assignment may be TRBD1 or TRBD2 (6 bases each). Per germline, CDR1 SGHTA and CDR2 FQGNSA. CDR3 length: 19 residues. Trimming cost V 7 bases and J 4 bases, with 31 bases left between them. This chain's CDR3 is CASTNSSGLGGGPRETQYF. The CDR3 DNA follows: TGTGCCAGCACCAACTCGTCGGGGCTCGGGGGCGGGCCCAGAGAGACCCAGTACTTC.

On this clonotype itself: The junction departs from germline at one end; a sequencing error may be responsible. The chain uses TRBV6-1 and TRBJ2-1; the D gene could be TRBD1 or TRBD2 (5 bases each). CDR1 and CDR2 (germline): MNHNS, SASEGT. There are 18 residues in the CDR3. CDR3 bases: TGTGCCAGCAGTGACCTCGGGACGGGCGGGTGGGCCAAAAACATTCAGTATTTC. It encodes CASSDLGTGGWAKNIQYF.

This sequence joins TRBV30 and TRBJ2-5, with D uncertain. The CDR3 covers 12 residues. V lost 2 bases, J lost 7 bases, and 11 bases lay in between. Germline V gives CDR1 GTSNPN, CDR2 SVGIG (reference sequence). The chain's CDR3 is CAWSKSFGTQYF. Written as DNA, the CDR3 is TGTGCCTGGAGTAAGAGTTTTGGGACCCAGTACTTC.

Details on this clonotype: An end of the junction differs from the germline gene, which may be a read error. The J gene is TRBJ2-3, the V gene TRBV6-8; D possibly corresponds to TRBD2 (5 bases). The CDR3 spans 17 residues. Germline CDR1 MNHGY, CDR2 SAAAGT. The CDR3 nucleotides read TGTGCCAGCAGTGACCCACTCGGGGAACGGGGTGCAGATACGCAGTATTTC. This encodes CASSDPLGERGADTQYF.

This clonotype is judged medium-sized (0.01 to 0.1%). J is TRBJ1-1 and V is TRBV6-6; D is unclear. The CDR3 extends over 12 amino acids. Germline V lookup: CDR1 MNHNY, CDR2 SVGAGI (reference sequence). Trimming took off 2 bases at V and 6 bases at J, with 7 bases between the two ends. CDR3 DNA: TGTGCCAGCAGTTACGTAGCGCCTGAAGCTTTCTTT. This sequence encodes CASSYVAPEAFF.

Of note for this clonotype: The junction shows a germline mismatch at one end, possibly a read error. The rearrangement uses TRBV7-2 and TRBJ2-5, with 9 bases identical to TRBD1. This CDR3 is built from 16 residues. Germline V CDR1 and CDR2: SGHTA, FQGNSA. As DNA, the CDR3 is TGTGCCAGCAGCTTAGTGTGGGACAGGGCGGTAGAGACCCGGTTCTTC. Its translation: CASSLVWDRAVETRFF.

The chain joins TRBV19 to TRBJ2-1; 11 positions match TRBD1. Germline V gene lookup returns CDR1 LNHDA and CDR2 SQIVND (reference sequence). The V segment lost 3 bases and the J segment 6 bases; nucleotides outside the gene matches: 4. The CDR3 is 15 residues long. The CDR3 bases are TGTGCCAGTAGTATTGGACAGGGGGCCGGCAATGAGCAGTTCTTC. Translating gives CASSIGQGAGNEQFF.

This sequence joins TRBV6-1 and TRBJ2-5, with D perhaps given as TRBD1 or TRBD2 (5 bases each). The DNA end is a closer match to TRBJ2-7, so the J assignment may be wrong. Germline lookup yields CDR1 MNHNS and CDR2 SASEGT. The length of the CDR3 is 14 residues. Written as DNA, the CDR3 is TGTGCCAGCAGTACCGGGACGGCTTCCTACGAGCAGTACTTC. This sequence encodes CASSTGTASYEQYF.

Of note for this clonotype: Since a much larger clone is just one base distant, this may be a read error. The rearrangement joins TRBV9 to TRBJ2-3, with 8 bases lining up with TRBD2. Germline V gene sequence: CDR1 SGDLS, CDR2 YYNGEE. The CDR3 length is 15 residues. The CDR3 DNA reads as TGTGCCAGCAGCGTAGCCGGGAGGGCCAGAGATGCGCAGTATTTT. The encoded protein is CASSVAGRARDAQYF.